This T cell receptor beta chain was sequenced in a study of shared clonotypes between healthy human individuals. Study in general: Each donor had three CD4 naive, three CD4 memory, two CD8 naive and one CD8 memory plate.

CD45RO-negative, CCR7-selected cells formed the naive CD8 fraction, which excluded terminally differentiated effector memory CD45RA+ cells. Assay: immunoSEQ multiplex PCR; the TCRdb copy retains only in-frame clones and omits some. The table has 1.5 million to 2.5 million clones, roughly 95% seen once; the top ten hold 0.95% to 1.5%. Study-level findings and limits: A few donors had 4% to 5% of their naive CD4 clonotypes in common.

Worth noting for this clone: Its antigen is currently unknown.

Germline V gene data show CDR1 as SEHNR and CDR2 as FQNEAQ (reference sequence). The length of the CDR3 is 17 residues. Trimming took 7 bases from V and 0 from J, leaving 22 bases between them. This chain joins TRBV7-9 and TRBJ2-7; TRBD2 is a possible D gene (6 bases). The receptor was isolated from a man aged 18 to 29 in good health. The sequencing sample was made of naive CD8+ T cells sorted from blood. Here the CDR3 reads CASTLYDGGLSSYEQYF. The CDR3 DNA sequence: TGTGCCAGCACCCTCTATGACGGGGGTCTTAGCTCCTACGAGCAGTACTTC.